The clone carrying this TCR beta chain was seen a handful of times. Every participating donor gave one draw, a heparinised blood sample averaging about 100 mL. Using CD45RO/CCR7/CD25/CD127/CD95/CD27, CD4+ naive, central memory, regulatory and stem cell-like memory cells were sorted. The data originate from a study of beta chain features in type 1 diabetes. V shed 0 bases and J shed 0 bases, with 8 bases lying between them. The germline V gene has CDR1 LNHNV and CDR2 YYDKDF (reference sequence). The CDR3 spans 16 residues. The isolated RNA, all of it, was reverse transcribed, so expressed TCRB transcripts were what got sequenced. The assay was immunoSEQ multiplex PCR, and TCRdb's table has in-frame clones only and misses some. The sample has roughly 180,000 clones, less than 15% seen once; the top ten hold less than 0.7%.

The V gene is TRBV15, the J gene TRBJ1-4; D call uncertain. The sequencing sample was made of central memory CD4+ T cells from blood. The clonotype comes from a woman aged 18-29 years in good health. Here the CDR3 DNA reads TGTGCCACCAGCAGAGAGGCGGTCTCAACTAATGAAAAACTGTTTTTT. This codes for CATSREAVSTNEKLFF.